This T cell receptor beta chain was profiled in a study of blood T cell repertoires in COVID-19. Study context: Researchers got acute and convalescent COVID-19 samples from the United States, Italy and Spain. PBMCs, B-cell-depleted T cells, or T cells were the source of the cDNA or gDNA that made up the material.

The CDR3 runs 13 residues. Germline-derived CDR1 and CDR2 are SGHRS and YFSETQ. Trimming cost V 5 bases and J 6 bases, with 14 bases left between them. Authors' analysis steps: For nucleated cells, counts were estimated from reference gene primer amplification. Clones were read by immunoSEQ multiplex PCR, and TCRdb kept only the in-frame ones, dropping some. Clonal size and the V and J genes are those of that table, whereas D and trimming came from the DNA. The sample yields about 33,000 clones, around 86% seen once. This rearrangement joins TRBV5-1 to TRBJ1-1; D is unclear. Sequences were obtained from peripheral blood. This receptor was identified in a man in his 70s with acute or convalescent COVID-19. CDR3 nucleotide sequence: TGCGCCAGCAGGGAAATTAGCGTGGCTGAAGCTTTCTTT. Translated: CASREISVAEAFF.